The clone carrying this T cell receptor beta chain was seen many times. The time point is: newly diagnosed GD, antithyroid drugs for less than 3 months. Following extraction of RNA from PBMCs, that RNA was used to make the TCR library. The data originate from a study of regulatory T cells in long-lasting Graves disease. The CDR3 is 17 amino acids. Deletions cut 2 bases from V and 0 bases from J, with 17 bases between. CDR1 and CDR2 (germline): DFQATT, SNEGSKA (reference sequence). Arm-PCR with iRepertoire HTBI primers amplified the CDR3 regions for these TCR beta libraries. TCRdb re-derived calls from the multiplex PCR reads in MiXCR, one entry per CDR3 protein. The table shows over 500,000 distinct CDR3 sequences, with 15% to 20% occurring only once. These data were likewise used in another study, on T cells in Graves' hyperthyroidism and ophthalmopathy. Per that study: Blood also contained most expanded thyroid clonotypes above 0.001.

Source: peripheral blood mononuclear cells (PBMCs), taken at new diagnosis, from a patient treated with antithyroid drugs. The TCR was taken from a man aged 18 to 35 with Graves disease. J is TRBJ2-1 and V is TRBV20-1; D perhaps matches TRBD1 (6 bases). The CDR3 spells CSARPRGSAPSYNEQFF. CDR3 nucleotide sequence: TGCAGTGCTAGACCCAGGGGCAGCGCCCCCTCCTACAATGAGCAGTTCTTC.